The next 20 T cell receptor beta chains were all read from a single sample in a study of PD-1 blockade in mismatch repair-deficient tumors. TCRdb's table, derived via immunoSEQ multiplex PCR, lists solely in-frame clones and lacks some. The sample yields about 79,000 clones, roughly 80% seen once. Specimen: peripheral blood, collected 44 weeks after starting pembrolizumab. Source of these receptors: an adult with mismatch repair-deficient cancer.

This clone has just a few counts. V and J are TRBV7-6 and TRBJ1-1, with TRBD1 as a possible D gene (6 bases). Germline values: CDR1 SGHVS, CDR2 FNYEAQ. The CDR3 consists of 14 residues. V was clipped by 2 bases and J by 2 bases, with 9 bases between them. CDR3 nucleotide sequence: TGTGCCAGCAGCTTAAACAGGGCAAACACTGAAGCTTTCTTT. Its translation: CASSLNRANTEAFF.

In nucleotides, the CDR3 is TGTGCCAGCAGCTGGGGTAGCGGGGGCACAGATACGCAGTATTTT. This translates into CASSWGSGGTDTQYF. This chain uses TRBV7-2 with TRBJ2-3; TRBD2 matches 8 bases. Germline V CDR1 and CDR2: SGHTA, FQGNSA. The CDR3 is 15 amino acids. V lost 4 bases to trimming and J lost 1 base; unmatched junction nucleotides: 4.

The chain links TRBV5-1 to TRBJ2-4; TRBD2 matches at 10 bases. J lost 4 bases, V lost 2 bases, and 3 bases had no gene match. This CDR3 is 15 amino acids long. The germline V gene encodes CDR1 SGHRS and CDR2 YFSETQ. This CDR3 is CASSLAGGAKNIQYF. CDR3 nucleotide sequence: TGCGCCAGCAGCTTAGCGGGAGGGGCTAAAAACATTCAGTACTTC.

This clone was recorded only once. This sequence joins TRBV5-4 and TRBJ1-2; D is possibly TRBD1 (5 bases). Per germline, CDR1 SGHNT and CDR2 YYREEE (reference sequence). This CDR3 is 13 amino acids long. V dropped 4 bases and J dropped 5 bases, with 12 bases sitting between them. This CDR3 is CASSRTGLYGYTF. In nucleotides, the CDR3 is TGTGCCAGCAGCCGGACGGGACTTTATGGCTACACCTTC. Complete variable domain (other parts from reference TRBV5-4 and TRBJ1-2): ETGVTQSPTHLIKTRGQQVTLRCSSQSGHNTVSWYQQALGQGPQFIFQYYREEENGRGNFPPRFSGLQFPNYSSELNVNALELDDSALYLCASSRTGLYGYTFGSGTRLTVV.

V is TRBV7-2 and J is TRBJ1-1; D is unresolved. Germline values: CDR1 SGHTA, CDR2 FQGNSA. The CDR3 is made up of 11 amino acids. The germline V and J ends were trimmed by 10 bases and 1 base, with 7 bases remaining between them. The CDR3 DNA is TGTGCCATTTTGGGGAACACTGAAGCTTTCTTT. It translates to CAILGNTEAFF.

By share of the sample, this clone is medium-sized (0.01 to 0.1%). The chain combines TRBV10-3 with TRBJ2-7; D unclear. This CDR3 has 14 residues. The germline gives CDR1 ENHRY, CDR2 SYGVKD. V lost 3 bases and J lost 0, with 9 bases in between. The CDR3 bases are TGTGCCATCAGTGATCCGCGCACCTCCTACGAGCAGTACTTC. Protein product: CAISDPRTSYEQYF.

The chain joins TRBV11-3 to TRBJ2-5; 7 bases match TRBD2. Germline CDR1 is SGHNT and CDR2 is YENEEA. The CDR3 contains 17 residues. Trimming removed 1 base from V and 5 bases from J; junction bases left unmatched: 13. The CDR3 sequence: CASSLGGRREFGETQYF. DNA of the CDR3: TGTGCCAGCAGCTTAGGAGGGCGGCGGGAGTTCGGGGAGACCCAGTACTTC.

The V and J genes are TRBV6-5 and TRBJ1-1; no clear D. The CDR3 runs 12 residues. The V end was cut by 7 bases, the J end by 5 bases, with 11 bases between. Germline lookup yields CDR1 MNHEY and CDR2 SVGAGI. This CDR3 is CASTRGGTEAFF. CDR3 DNA sequence: TGTGCCAGCACCCGGGGAGGGACTGAAGCTTTCTTT.

The chain employs TRBV11-2 and TRBJ1-1; possibly TRBD1 for D (5 bases). The CDR3 is 13 residues long. V was cut by 1 base and J by 6 bases, with 9 bases left in between. Germline V CDR1 and CDR2: SGHAT, FQNNGV. The CDR3 DNA sequence: TGTGCCAGCAGCTTAGGGACATTGTCTGAAGCTTTCTTT. Translating gives CASSLGTLSEAFF.

The chain combines TRBV7-2 with TRBJ2-1, with 11 bases matching TRBD2. The CDR3 is 19 amino acids. V was clipped by 4 bases and J by 3 bases; unmatched bases: 14. Germline CDR1 SGHTA, CDR2 FQGNSA. CDR3 DNA sequence: TGTGCCAGCAGCTGGTCCGGGACTAGCGGATCAGGTGGCTACAATGAGCAGTTCTTC. It encodes CASSWSGTSGSGGYNEQFF.

J is TRBJ1-1 and V is TRBV9; 9 nucleotides align to TRBD1. The CDR3 runs 11 residues. After removal of 7 bases from V and 11 bases from J, the junction contained 6 bases not matched to a gene. From germline, CDR1 is SGDLS and CDR2 YYNGEE. This CDR3 is CASADRGVAFF. CDR3 DNA: TGTGCCAGCGCCGACAGGGGGGTGGCTTTCTTT.

This clone was recorded a few times. The V gene is TRBV18, the J gene TRBJ1-2; D is uncertain. V shed 2 bases and J shed 5 bases, with 6 bases lying between them. The CDR3 consists of 12 residues. Germline CDR1 is KGHSH and CDR2 is LQKENI. The CDR3 DNA reads as TGTGCCAGCTCACCAAACGAATATGGCTACACCTTC. This sequence encodes CASSPNEYGYTF.

Here the CDR3 DNA reads TGTGCCAGCAGCCAACTAGCGGGAGGGCTCAATGAGCAGTTCTTC. Its protein is CASSQLAGGLNEQFF. This chain connects TRBV4-2 to TRBJ2-1; 12 positions match TRBD2. From germline, CDR1 is LGHNA and CDR2 YNFKEQ. There are 15 residues in the CDR3. Trimming removed 2 bases from V and 6 bases from J; junction bases left unmatched: 2.

This chain links TRBV7-2 with TRBJ2-1; 10 nucleotides line up with TRBD2. The CDR3 is 15 residues long. CDR1 and CDR2 from the germline V gene are SGHTA and FQGNSA. The junction had 9 bases not matched to a gene; V was cut back by 1 base and J by 12 bases. CDR3 in DNA: TGTGCCAGCAGCTTAGACGCAGCTAGCGGGAGTGCGCAGTTCTTC. Residues: CASSLDAASGSAQFF.

The CDR3 sequence: CASSITSGAPYEQYF. CDR3 nucleotides: TGTGCCAGTAGTATTACTAGCGGAGCGCCTTACGAGCAGTACTTC. V is TRBV19 and J is TRBJ2-7; 8 positions agree with TRBD2. Trimming cost V 3 bases and J 4 bases; bases outside gene matches: 8. The germline CDR1 and CDR2 sequences are LNHDA and SQIVND (reference sequence). The length of the CDR3 is 15 residues.

This chain uses TRBV6-5 with TRBJ2-7; 7 bases are shared with TRBD1. Unmatched junction bases numbered 8, after V lost 6 bases and J lost 3 bases. The germline gives CDR1 MNHEY, CDR2 SVGAGI. The CDR3 runs to 14 residues. Here the CDR3 DNA reads TGTGCCAGCAGACTAGACAGGGCCGTCTACGAGCAGTACTTC. It is translated as CASRLDRAVYEQYF.

The chain couples TRBV25-1 to TRBJ1-3; tentatively, D is TRBD1 (5 bases). The CDR3 has 14 amino acids. V gave up 7 bases and J gave up 0 bases, with 10 bases separating them. Germline V lookup: CDR1 MGHDK, CDR2 SYGVNS. The chain's CDR3 is CASTWGGSGNTIYF. The CDR3 DNA reads TGTGCCAGCACTTGGGGGGGCTCTGGAAACACCATATATTTT.

This chain joins TRBV13 and TRBJ1-5, with D tentatively TRBD1 (5 bases). Between the trimmed V and J ends, which lost 6 bases and 5 bases, there was a span of 14 bases. Germline values: CDR1 PRHDT, CDR2 FYEKMQ (reference sequence). The length of the CDR3 is 14 residues. The CDR3 bases are TGTGCCAGCAGTGACTGGGGGGTGGATCAGCCCCAGCATTTT. The encoded protein is CASSDWGVDQPQHF.

The genes are TRBV2 and TRBJ2-4; D ambiguous. CDR1 is SNHLY, CDR2 FYNNEI, per germline. Trimming pared 1 base from V and 0 bases from J, leaving 13 bases between. The CDR3 covers 17 residues. The CDR3 nucleotides read TGTGCCAGCAGTGAAGAAGGGCAGCCTCTAGCCAAAAACATTCAGTACTTC. Translating gives CASSEEGQPLAKNIQYF.

The V and J genes are TRBV11-3 and TRBJ2-1; D call uncertain. The ends were cut back, 2 bases at V and 1 base at J, with 6 bases in the middle. The germline gives CDR1 SGHNT, CDR2 YENEEA. CDR3 length: 14 residues. The CDR3: CASSLPWSYNEQFF. CDR3 bases: TGTGCCAGCAGCTTACCTTGGTCCTACAATGAGCAGTTCTTC. The full variable domain, completed using reference TRBV11-3 and TRBJ2-1, is EAGVVQSPRYKIIEKKQPVAFWCNPISGHNTLYWYLQNLGQGPELLIRYENEEAVDDSQLPKDRFSAERLKGVDSTLKIQPAELGDSAVYLCASSLPWSYNEQFFGPGTRLTVL.